These 31 T cell receptor beta chains share one sample of origin, sequenced in a study of shared clonotypes between healthy human individuals. Generated by immunoSEQ multiplex PCR, the TCRdb table keeps only in-frame clones and is missing some. This sample has roughly 2.4 million clones, with around 95% found just once. The sequencing sample was made of naive CD4+ T cells sorted from blood. Subset given: CD45RA+ positively selected. Source of these receptors: a young man in good health.

The rearrangement joins TRBV6-5 to TRBJ2-5; D is unclear. The germline gives CDR1 MNHEY, CDR2 SVGAGI. This CDR3 comprises 14 residues. V was cut by 6 bases and J by 2 bases, with 13 bases left in between. In nucleotides, the CDR3 is TGTGCCAGCAGCCTTGGGGTTCTACAAGAGACCCAGTACTTC. It yields the protein CASSLGVLQETQYF.

This chain connects TRBV4-1 to TRBJ1-5; unclear D gene. The CDR3 consists of 14 residues. The V end lost 5 bases, the J end lost 0 bases, and 8 bases lay between the germline ends. Per the germline V gene, CDR1 is MGHRA and CDR2 is YSYEKL. DNA of the CDR3: TGCGCCAGCAGCGTTACAGATAGCAATCAGCCCCAGCATTTT. The encoded protein is CASSVTDSNQPQHF.

The chain uses TRBV30 and TRBJ1-1; 7 nucleotides match TRBD1. The CDR3 is made up of 13 amino acids. In germline, CDR1 is GTSNPN, CDR2 SVGIG (reference sequence). V trimming: 8 bases; J trimming: 1 base; junction bases outside the gene matches: 7. The CDR3 DNA is TGTGCCCAGGACAGGTCGGAGAACACTGAAGCTTTCTTT. It specifies CAQDRSENTEAFF.

In DNA form, the CDR3 reads TGCGCCAGCAGCCAAGATTGGCAGGTCCATGAGCAGTTCTTC. Amino acid sequence: CASSQDWQVHEQFF. The V gene is TRBV4-3, the J gene TRBJ2-1; D unclear. Germline V gives CDR1 LGHNA, CDR2 YSLEER. The CDR3 contains 14 residues. V was clipped by 0 bases and J by 8 bases, with 11 bases between them.

This clone was picked up one time. The gene calls are TRBV4-1 and TRBJ2-5; a weak D match, TRBD1 (7 bases). CDR3 length: 15 residues. Germline V lookup: CDR1 MGHRA, CDR2 YSYEKL. V lost 3 bases, J lost 5 bases, and 16 bases lay in between. In nucleotides, the CDR3 is TGCGCCAGCAGCCAGGACAGGCTTGGGGGGGAGACCCAGTACTTC. Its protein is CASSQDRLGGETQYF.

The chain joins TRBV5-1 to TRBJ2-7; D remains ambiguous. The V and J ends lost 1 base and 7 bases respectively, with 12 bases between them. The germline CDR1 and CDR2 sequences are SGHRS and YFSETQ. This CDR3 has 13 residues. The CDR3 reads CASSLRPLEEQYF. In DNA form, the CDR3 reads TGCGCCAGCAGCTTGAGACCCCTTGAGGAGCAGTACTTC.

This sequence joins TRBV14 and TRBJ2-3; 8 positions agree with TRBD2. Trimming at V came to 3 bases and at J to 4 bases, leaving 3 bases not matched to a gene. CDR3 length: 14 amino acids. The germline V gene encodes CDR1 SGHDN and CDR2 FVKESK. The CDR3, as DNA: TGTGCCAGCAGCCATGGGACTAGTCCAGATACGCAGTATTTT. It yields the protein CASSHGTSPDTQYF.

The J gene is TRBJ1-3, the V gene TRBV18; 8 bases are shared with TRBD1. The CDR3 runs to 16 residues. Germline values: CDR1 KGHSH, CDR2 LQKENI. V shed 6 bases, J shed 1 base, and the junction held 8 bases outside the gene matches. CDR3 amino acids: CASSPAGGLSGNTIYF. CDR3 sequence (DNA): TGTGCCAGCTCGCCCGCAGGGGGCCTATCTGGAAACACCATATATTTT.

The chain recombines TRBV6-5 with TRBJ1-2; D possibly corresponds to TRBD1 (5 bases). From germline, CDR1 is MNHEY and CDR2 SVGAGI. Trimming took 2 bases from V and 7 from J, leaving 17 bases between them. The CDR3 length is 15 residues. CDR3 loop: CASSYAEGRESGYTF. CDR3 bases: TGTGCCAGCAGTTACGCGGAGGGGAGGGAGTCTGGCTACACCTTC.

The chain couples TRBV11-1 to TRBJ1-6; perhaps TRBD1 as D (5 bases). The CDR3 length is 14 residues. V dropped 5 bases and J dropped 12 bases, with 17 bases sitting between them. Germline V gives CDR1 SGHAT, CDR2 FQDESV (reference sequence). CDR3 region: CASSRDRALGPLHF. As DNA, the CDR3 is TGTGCCAGCAGCCGGGACCGCGCCTTGGGACCCCTCCACTTT.

J is TRBJ2-5 and V is TRBV10-3; D may be TRBD1 (5 bases). Germline V lookup: CDR1 ENHRY, CDR2 SYGVKD. CDR3 length: 14 amino acids. V gave up 2 bases and J gave up 5 bases, with 12 bases separating them. The CDR3 protein is CAISERYQGETQYF. DNA of the CDR3: TGTGCCATCAGTGAGAGGTACCAGGGCGAGACCCAGTACTTC.

The chain employs TRBV29-1 and TRBJ2-3, with D unclear. CDR3 length equals 16 residues. Trimming stripped 3 bases from V and 0 bases from J, with 16 bases between. CDR1 and CDR2 (germline): SQVTM, ANQGSEA. This chain's CDR3 is CSVELPWVSSTDTQYF. CDR3 in DNA: TGCAGCGTTGAGCTCCCATGGGTTTCTAGCACAGATACGCAGTATTTT.

The chain carries TRBV7-2 and TRBJ2-7; D gene uncertain. CDR1 is SGHTA and CDR2 is FQGNSA in the germline V gene. The ends were cut back, 4 bases at V and 3 bases at J, with 16 bases in the middle. The CDR3 spans 15 residues. CDR3 DNA sequence: TGTGCCAGCAGCTCGGACCGGGTCACTCTCTACGAGCAGTACTTC. Translated, it gives CASSSDRVTLYEQYF. Combining the CDR3 with reference TRBV7-2 and TRBJ2-7 gives the whole variable domain GAGVSQSPSNKVTEKGKDVELRCDPISGHTALYWYRQSLGQGLEFLIYFQGNSAPDKSGLPSDRFSAERTGGSVSTLTIQRTQQEDSAVYLCASSSDRVTLYEQYFGPGTRLTVT.

The J gene is TRBJ1-5, the V gene TRBV10-3; maybe TRBD1 (5 bases). In germline, CDR1 is ENHRY, CDR2 SYGVKD. This CDR3 has 14 residues. V lost 7 bases and J 2 bases, leaving 12 bases between the germline ends. The CDR3 DNA is TGTGCCATCAACGCGGGGGGAGGCAATCAGCCCCAGCATTTT. Translated: CAINAGGGNQPQHF.

This chain uses TRBV27 with TRBJ2-1; the match to TRBD2 covers 11 bases. Germline values: CDR1 MNHEY, CDR2 SMNVEV (reference sequence). The CDR3 contains 15 residues. V dropped 5 bases and J dropped 4; count of bases not matched to a gene: 4. The CDR3 loop reads CASSQTSGSYNEQFF. The CDR3, as DNA: TGTGCCAGCAGTCAAACTAGCGGGAGTTACAATGAGCAGTTCTTC.

This clone was counted once. This chain links TRBV5-1 with TRBJ2-5, with 9 positions matching TRBD1. The ends lost 4 bases at V and 3 bases at J; junction bases unmatched: 7. This CDR3 has 15 amino acids. The germline V gene encodes CDR1 SGHRS and CDR2 YFSETQ. The CDR3 nucleotides are TGCGCCAGCAGCCGCCTTGGGGACAGGGAAGAGACCCAGTACTTC. Amino acids: CASSRLGDREETQYF.

Points on this clone: Within the sample, other DNA sequences also encode this same CDR3. The chain couples TRBV20-1 to TRBJ2-7, with D uncertain. The CDR3 is 10 residues long. The V gene lost 2 bases and the J gene lost 1 base, with 0 bases spanning the gap. Germline V CDR1 and CDR2: DFQATT, SNEGSKA (reference sequence). The CDR3 protein is CSARSYEQYF. CDR3 DNA sequence: TGCAGTGCTAGATCCTACGAGCAGTACTTC.

This sequence joins TRBV7-6 and TRBJ1-2, with TRBD1 identical over 11 bases. Germline V gene lookup returns CDR1 SGHVS and CDR2 FNYEAQ. Germline trimming cut 4 bases from V and 14 bases from J; bases unmatched to any gene: 9. The CDR3 length is 13 residues. The CDR3 sequence: CASSSSGQGAKTF. CDR3 sequence (DNA): TGTGCCAGCAGCTCCTCCGGACAGGGGGCGAAAACCTTC.

The chain recombines TRBV4-3 with TRBJ1-3, with D unclear. The V end lost 0 bases, the J end lost 2 bases, and 5 bases lay between the germline ends. CDR3 size: 14 residues. CDR1 and CDR2 (germline): LGHNA, YSLEER. CDR3 DNA: TGCGCCAGCAGCCAAGAGAATACTGGAAACACCATATATTTT. Encoded protein: CASSQENTGNTIYF.

Remarks on this clone: Different DNA sequences within this sample yield the same CDR3. This sequence joins TRBV9 and TRBJ2-5, with 14 bases matching TRBD2. The CDR3 runs 16 residues. The V and J ends lost 3 bases and 2 bases, in that order; junction bases with no gene match: 3. Germline CDR1 and CDR2: SGDLS and YYNGEE. The CDR3 spells CASSAGLAGGQETQYF. For the CDR3, the DNA is TGTGCCAGCAGCGCCGGACTAGCGGGAGGACAAGAGACCCAGTACTTC.

In DNA, the CDR3 is TGTGCCAGCAGTAGAAACCAGAACACTGAAGCTTTCTTT. It codes for CASSRNQNTEAFF. The rearrangement links TRBV27 to TRBJ1-1, with unresolved D. V lost 5 bases and J lost 1, with 8 bases in between. CDR3 size: 13 residues. CDR1 and CDR2 (germline): MNHEY, SMNVEV (reference sequence).

The chain couples TRBV4-3 to TRBJ2-7, with 14 bases matching TRBD2. V lost 1 base and J lost 6; bases outside the gene matches: 5. Germline values: CDR1 LGHNA, CDR2 YSLEER. The CDR3 contains 16 residues. DNA of the CDR3: TGCGCCAGCAGCCAAGGGACTAGCGGGAGGAGGGGCGAGCAGTACTTC. It is translated as CASSQGTSGRRGEQYF.

The chain employs TRBV6-7 and TRBJ2-7; the D call may be TRBD1 or TRBD2 (5 bases each). TRBV6-7 is recorded as an ORF, its role being uncertain. The CDR3 has 13 residues. Trimming shortened V by 10 bases and J by 3 bases, and 16 bases separated the two germline ends. The DNA of the CDR3 is TGTGCCATCATACGGGGACGGCTCTACGAGCAGTACTTC. Encoded protein: CAIIRGRLYEQYF.

The chain couples TRBV9 to TRBJ1-2, with D hard to call. The V end lost 2 bases, the J end lost 8 bases, and 13 bases lay between the germline ends. The CDR3 contains 13 residues. Germline CDR1 reads SGDLS; CDR2 reads YYNGEE. CDR3 sequence: CASSVSPTGGYTF. The DNA of the CDR3 is TGTGCCAGCAGCGTTTCCCCGACCGGGGGCTACACCTTC.

The chain carries TRBV15 and TRBJ2-1, with 11 positions matching TRBD1. V was pared by 4 bases and J by 3 bases, with 5 bases of the junction left unmatched. This CDR3 is 16 amino acids long. The germline gives CDR1 LNHNV, CDR2 YYDKDF (reference sequence). CDR3 protein: CATSTPGTGGYNEQFF. For the CDR3, the DNA is TGTGCCACCAGCACACCGGGGACAGGGGGCTACAATGAGCAGTTCTTC.

The chain is built from TRBV19 and TRBJ2-5, with 7 bases aligning to TRBD2. Unmatched junction bases numbered 6, after V lost 6 bases and J lost 5 bases. The CDR3 spans 13 residues. Germline V gene sequence: CDR1 LNHDA, CDR2 SQIVND (reference sequence). The CDR3 loop is CASSRTRSETQYF. Written as DNA, the CDR3 is TGTGCCAGTAGCCGGACTAGATCTGAGACCCAGTACTTC. The full variable domain, completed using reference TRBV19 and TRBJ2-5, is DGGITQSPKYLFRKEGQNVTLSCEQNLNHDAMYWYRQDPGQGLRLIYYSQIVNDFQKGDIAEGYSVSREKKESFPLTVTSAQKNPTAFYLCASSRTRSETQYFGPGTRLLVL.

J is TRBJ2-7 and V is TRBV6-4, with D unclear. Per the germline V gene, CDR1 is MRHNA and CDR2 is SNTAGT. The CDR3 consists of 14 residues. Trimming took 4 bases from V and 0 from J, leaving 10 bases between them. For the CDR3, the DNA is TGTGCCAGCAGTGCGGACGGCATCTCCTACGAGCAGTACTTC. This gives the protein CASSADGISYEQYF.

The chain is built from TRBV18 and TRBJ2-7; the match to TRBD2 covers 11 bases. CDR1 KGHSH and CDR2 LQKENI come from the germline V gene. V trimming: 0 bases; J trimming: 5 bases; junction bases outside the gene matches: 9. The CDR3 length is 17 residues. As DNA, the CDR3 is TGTGCCAGCTCACCACCGGGGCTAGCGGGAGGAGGCAACGAGCAGTACTTC. It specifies CASSPPGLAGGGNEQYF.

The chain couples TRBV2 to TRBJ1-2; D is unresolved. Trimming pared 6 bases from V and 9 bases from J, leaving 14 bases between. The CDR3 totals 12 residues. CDR1 and CDR2 (germline): SNHLY, FYNNEI. DNA for the CDR3: TGTGCCAGCAGCATCTCAGATTCCAGCTACACCTTC. It codes for CASSISDSSYTF.

DNA for the CDR3: TGTGCCTGGGGGGGCCCCAGGGACAGGGGGCAACCGCCGATCTCCTACGAGCAGTACTTC. Translation gives CAWGGPRDRGQPPISYEQYF. J is TRBJ2-7 and V is TRBV30, with 12 bases that match TRBD1. Germline V gene lookup returns CDR1 GTSNPN and CDR2 SVGIG (reference sequence). With 5 bases clipped from V and 0 bases from J, the junction kept 20 bases outside the gene matches. The CDR3 sequence is 20 residues long. The whole variable domain, remainder taken from reference TRBV30 and TRBJ2-7, is SQTIHQWPATLVQPVGSPLSLECTVEGTSNPNLYWYRQAAGRGLQLLFYSVGIGQISSEVPQNLSASRPQDRQFILSSKKLLLSDSGFYLCAWGGPRDRGQPPISYEQYFGPGTRLTVT.

The chain combines TRBV27 with TRBJ1-5, with D possibly being TRBD1 (5 bases). Germline CDR1 and CDR2: MNHEY and SMNVEV (reference sequence). Trimming pared 1 base from V and 2 bases from J, leaving 15 bases between. This CDR3 region has 17 residues. CDR3 coding DNA: TGTGCCAGCAGTTTATTTTCCGGGCAGGGAGGCAATCAGCCCCAGCATTTT. Amino acid sequence: CASSLFSGQGGNQPQHF.